This T cell receptor (beta chain) was captured in a study of beta chain features in type 1 diabetes. Study findings and constraints: For Type 1 diabetes patients, all four CD4+ subsets carried TCRB CDR3s that were moderately but significantly shorter.

Deletions cut 6 bases from V and 2 bases from J, with 5 bases between. This CDR3 has 11 amino acids. The germline V gene has CDR1 SQVTM and CDR2 ANQGSEA. A word on this clone: What it recognizes is unknown.

The sequenced template was cDNA made from the entire isolated RNA. Assay: immunoSEQ multiplex PCR; the TCRdb copy retains only in-frame clones and omits some. The table lists 500,000 to 800,000 clones, around 11% of them singletons, with approximately 0.11% in the top ten. The chain combines TRBV29-1 with TRBJ1-3; D is unclear. This receptor was taken from a man aged 30 to 39 with type 1 diabetes. Sequencing used naive CD4+ T cells from blood. CDR3 in DNA: TGCAGCGTGATTACTGGAAACACCATATATTTT. This gives the protein CSVITGNTIYF. The entire variable domain, with the rest obtained from reference TRBV29-1 and TRBJ1-3, is as follows: SAVISQKPSRDICQRGTSLTIQCQVDSQVTMMFWYRQQPGQSLTLIATANQGSEATYESGFVIDKFPISRPNLTFSTLTVSNMSPEDSSIYLCSVITGNTIYFGEGSWLTVV.